This T cell receptor (beta chain) stems from a study of cytomegalovirus exposure and HLA in healthy donors. Broader study findings: Generally TCR sequences proved uncommon, though certain public TCRs appeared in numerous donors. A later analysis by the authors found several of the most significant clusters apparently linked to common viral pathogens. Sequencing artifact likely explains a cluster of highly shared sequence variants. Several V segments, TRBV6-2 and TRBV6-3 among them, could not be told apart and were dropped.

PCR involved 60 Vbeta and 13 Jbeta primers. This table comes from immunoSEQ multiplex PCR, and its TCRdb copy is limited to in-frame clones, with some not included. The profile shows 85,000 to 100,000 clones, 69% of them singletons. This clone was counted a few times. Its specificity is not known. CDR1 and CDR2 from the germline V gene are MDHEN and SYDVKM. The CDR3 contains 13 residues. Trimming took off 3 bases at V and 7 bases at J, with 10 bases between the two ends. The chain carries TRBV28 and TRBJ1-5; the D gene is possibly TRBD1 (5 bases). The clonotype originates from a man aged 50-59 years in good health and CMV-seronegative. The sequenced sample was PBMCs. CDR3 bases: TGTGCCAGCAGTTTTTCGGGGGGACAGCCCCAGCATTTT. Protein: CASSFSGGQPQHF.